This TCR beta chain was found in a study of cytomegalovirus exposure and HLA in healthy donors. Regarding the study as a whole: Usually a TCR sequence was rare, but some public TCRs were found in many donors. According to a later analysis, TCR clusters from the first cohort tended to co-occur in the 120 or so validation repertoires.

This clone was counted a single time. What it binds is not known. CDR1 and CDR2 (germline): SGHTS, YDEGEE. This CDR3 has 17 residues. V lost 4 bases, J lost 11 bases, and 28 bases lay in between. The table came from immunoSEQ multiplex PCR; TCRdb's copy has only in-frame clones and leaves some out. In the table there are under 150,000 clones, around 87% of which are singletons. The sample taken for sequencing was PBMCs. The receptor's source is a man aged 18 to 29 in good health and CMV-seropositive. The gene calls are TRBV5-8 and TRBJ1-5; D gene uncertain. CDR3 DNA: TGTGCCAGCAGCCCCAGGCTCACCGGTGGGTCCGCAATGACCCAGCATTTT. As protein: CASSPRLTGGSAMTQHF.